The 9 T cell receptor beta chains given below trace back to one sample, sequenced in a study of T cells in Graves' hyperthyroidism and ophthalmopathy. Amplification of TCR beta CDR3 regions was performed using RNA transcripts as template. In the first-round RT-PCR of the TCR CDR3, the HTBI primer set was used. In TCRdb, the multiplex PCR reads were re-called with MiXCR into one record per CDR3 protein. The sample lists about 290,000 distinct CDR3 sequences; about an eighth were seen once. Source material: blood. These receptors were collected from a woman in her thirties with Graves' hyperthyroidism that later progressed to Graves' ophthalmopathy.

Ten or more counts support this clonotype. This chain connects TRBV2 to TRBJ1-5; D call uncertain. The CDR3 contains 14 residues. Germline V lookup: CDR1 SNHLY, CDR2 FYNNEI. The ends were cut back, 3 bases at V and 4 bases at J, with 10 bases in the middle. CDR3 DNA sequence: TGTGCCAGCAGTGACGAATCAGAAAATCAGCCCCAGCATTTT. Protein sequence: CASSDESENQPQHF.

This clonotype was counted ten times or more. The chain combines TRBV7-9 with TRBJ2-7; D tentatively reads TRBD1 or TRBD2 (5 bases each). The germline gives CDR1 SEHNR, CDR2 FQNEAQ (reference sequence). Trimming removed 1 base from V and 2 bases from J, with 9 bases in between. The length of the CDR3 is 14 residues. CDR3 coding DNA: TGTGCCAGCAGCTTAGAAGAGGGGACCTACGAGCAGTACTTC. The encoded protein is CASSLEEGTYEQYF.

This clonotype showed up many times. CDR3 loop: CASSSQRSAGVYEQYF. In DNA, the CDR3 is TGTGCCAGCTCATCCCAGAGGAGTGCGGGAGTCTACGAGCAGTACTTC. The genes are TRBV18 and TRBJ2-7, with 7 bases fitting TRBD2. Trimming took 5 bases from V and 3 from J; bases not matched to a gene: 13. Germline CDR1 KGHSH, CDR2 LQKENI. The CDR3 has 16 amino acids.

This clonotype was counted only a few times. The chain carries TRBV10-3 and TRBJ2-2, with TRBD2 identical over 7 bases. The CDR3 is made up of 16 amino acids. Trimming cost V 3 bases and J 2 bases; bases outside gene matches: 6. CDR1 is ENHRY, CDR2 SYGVKD, per germline. The CDR3 region is CAISDIGGLNTGELFF. The CDR3 DNA reads TGTGCCATCAGTGATATTGGGGGACTAAACACCGGGGAGCTGTTTTTT.

This clonotype was recorded many times. The chain links TRBV18 to TRBJ2-3; 8 bases line up with TRBD2. The CDR3 contains 15 residues. Germline CDR1 KGHSH, CDR2 LQKENI. After removal of 2 bases from V and 6 bases from J, the junction contained 7 bases not matched to a gene. CDR3 residues: CASSPIAGPTDTQYF. CDR3 sequence (DNA): TGTGCCAGCTCACCAATAGCGGGGCCGACCGATACGCAGTATTTT.

The sample holds many counts of this clonotype. The chain is built from TRBV30 and TRBJ2-3, with TRBD2 matching over 9 bases. V was pared by 4 bases and J by 1 base, with 9 bases of the junction left unmatched. Germline CDR1 is GTSNPN and CDR2 is SVGIG (reference sequence). The CDR3 has 16 amino acids. The CDR3 DNA is TGTGCCTGGAATTCCGGGACTAGCATTGGCACAGATACGCAGTATTTT. Translating gives CAWNSGTSIGTDTQYF.

This clonotype occurred many times. The chain couples TRBV19 to TRBJ1-5, with D unresolved. Germline-derived CDR1 and CDR2 are LNHDA and SQIVND (reference sequence). This CDR3 has 14 amino acids. The V gene lost 4 bases and the J gene lost 5 bases, with 12 bases spanning the gap. The CDR3 coding sequence is TGTGCCAGTAGTACCAATGGGGTTGATCAGCCCCAGCATTTT. It encodes CASSTNGVDQPQHF.

This clonotype was counted at least ten times. The rearrangement uses TRBV7-2 and TRBJ2-7; D may be TRBD2 (5 bases). The length of the CDR3 is 14 residues. Trimming removed 3 bases from V and 4 bases from J, with 13 bases in between. The V gene's germline CDR1 is SGHTA and CDR2 FQGNSA. The CDR3 sequence: CASSLAGSLYEQYF. CDR3 sequence (DNA): TGTGCCAGCAGCTTGGCGGGTAGCCTTTACGAGCAGTACTTC.

This clonotype was recorded a few times. The genes are TRBV7-2 and TRBJ2-2; D not resolved. Trimming stripped 1 base from V and 5 bases from J, with 8 bases between. CDR3 length: 14 amino acids. CDR1 SGHTA and CDR2 FQGNSA come from the germline V gene. The CDR3: CASSLEVGTGELFF. For the CDR3, the DNA is TGTGCCAGCAGCTTAGAAGTTGGAACCGGGGAGCTGTTTTTT.